A single sample gave rise to the 22 T cell receptor beta chains below, sequenced in a study of beta chain features in type 1 diabetes. Points from the study as a whole: TCRB CDR3s from Type 1 diabetes patients were moderately but significantly shorter in all four CD4+ subsets.

cDNA synthesis used the whole RNA isolate, giving expressed TCRB sequences. Using immunoSEQ multiplex PCR, the repertoire was profiled, and TCRdb retains in-frame clones only, with some absent. Among a few hundred thousand clones listed, roughly 12% were seen once. Their target antigens are unknown. Sequenced: naive CD4+ T cells from blood. The receptors stem from a woman younger than 30 with type 1 diabetes.

This clone was counted a few times. The germline gene is not matched at one end of the junction; a read error may be the cause. The chain joins TRBV27 to TRBJ2-7; D is uncertain. This CDR3 comprises 12 residues. The germline V gene encodes CDR1 MNHEY and CDR2 SMNVEV (reference sequence). The DNA of the CDR3 is TGTGCCAGCAGTTTCCCCCAGACTCAGCTGTGGTTC. It specifies CASSFPQTQLWF.

The table lists this clone with a few counts. J is TRBJ2-1 and V is TRBV28; 9 bases map to TRBD1. The V segment lost 8 bases and the J segment 8 bases; nucleotides outside the gene matches: 16. The CDR3 has 16 residues. Germline V CDR1 and CDR2: MDHEN, SYDVKM. The CDR3 is CASGQPPGTGNHEQFF. DNA for the CDR3: TGTGCCAGCGGCCAGCCCCCCGGGACAGGGAACCATGAGCAGTTCTTC.

This clone was picked up a small number of times. J is TRBJ2-1 and V is TRBV29-1; TRBD2 might be the D (6 bases). V was trimmed by 4 bases and J by 1 base, leaving 23 bases between them. The CDR3 runs 18 residues. Germline CDR1 and CDR2: SQVTM and ANQGSEA. In nucleotides, the CDR3 is TGCAGCGTTGTATCGCGGGACCCGACGAGAGGATCCTACAATGAGCAGTTCTTC. Its protein is CSVVSRDPTRGSYNEQFF.

The chain is built from TRBV7-9 and TRBJ2-5, with 10 bases aligning to TRBD2. CDR3 length: 15 amino acids. Germline CDR1 and CDR2: SEHNR and FQNEAQ (reference sequence). Losses at the gene ends were 1 base for V and 7 bases for J; bases not matched to a gene: 6. The CDR3 nucleotides read TGTGCCAGCAGCTTAGTTCCTAGCGGGAGTTGGACCCAGTACTTC. Residues: CASSLVPSGSWTQYF.

The chain is built from TRBV29-1 and TRBJ1-2; TRBD1 matches at 7 bases. Germline V gives CDR1 SQVTM, CDR2 ANQGSEA. The CDR3 consists of 10 residues. The trim removed 6 bases at V and 8 bases at J, leaving 3 bases unmatched. The CDR3 is CSVDRDGYTF. In DNA form, the CDR3 reads TGCAGCGTCGACAGGGACGGCTACACCTTC. The full variable domain, in which reference TRBV29-1 and TRBJ1-2 provide the parts outside the CDR3, is SAVISQKPSRDICQRGTSLTIQCQVDSQVTMMFWYRQQPGQSLTLIATANQGSEATYESGFVIDKFPISRPNLTFSTLTVSNMSPEDSSIYLCSVDRDGYTFGSGTRLTVV.

V usage is TRBV19 and J usage is TRBJ2-2, with 10 bases matching TRBD2. With V trimmed by 0 bases and J by 6 bases, 4 bases remained unmatched. The V gene's germline CDR1 is LNHDA and CDR2 SQIVND (reference sequence). This CDR3 has 16 amino acids. The CDR3 DNA reads TGTGCCAGTAGTATAGACAGACTAGCGGGTCCCGGGGAGCTGTTTTTT. Translated: CASSIDRLAGPGELFF.

Details on this clone: At one boundary the junction diverges from the germline segment, which might be a read error. The chain combines TRBV7-8 with TRBJ2-1; 9 bases are a match to TRBD1. The CDR3 is made up of 20 amino acids. Germline V gene lookup returns CDR1 SGHVS and CDR2 FQNEAQ. The CDR3 sequence: CASRLGLGQGLAGVNNEQFF. For the CDR3, the DNA is TGTGCCAGCAGGTTAGGTTTGGGACAGGGACTCGCGGGAGTCAACAATGAGCAGTTCTTC.

This clone was detected a few times. The rearrangement links TRBV4-1 to TRBJ2-3; D might be TRBD2 (5 bases). Trimming removed 3 bases at V and 2 bases at J, with 6 bases between. The CDR3 loop spans 13 amino acids. The germline CDR1 and CDR2 sequences are MGHRA and YSYEKL. This CDR3 reads CASSQDFTDTQYF. In DNA form, the CDR3 reads TGCGCCAGCAGCCAGGACTTCACAGATACGCAGTATTTT.

A few counts support this clone. The chain couples TRBV7-9 to TRBJ1-1; D is undetermined. There are 14 residues in the CDR3. V was shortened by 1 base and J by 1 base, with 7 bases between the two germline ends. Germline lookup yields CDR1 SEHNR and CDR2 FQNEAQ (reference sequence). The CDR3 bases are TGTGCCAGCAGCTTAGGAGGCCAGAACACTGAAGCTTTCTTT. Protein: CASSLGGQNTEAFF.

This clone was detected a few times. The CDR3 loop is CASSRRVGQPQHF. The CDR3, as DNA: TGTGCCAGCAGCCGCAGGGTCGGTCAGCCCCAGCATTTT. V gene TRBV2 combines with J gene TRBJ1-5, with a tentative D call TRBD1 (5 bases). The V gene lost 6 bases and the J gene lost 6 bases, with 12 bases spanning the gap. CDR3 size: 13 residues. Germline CDR1 reads SNHLY; CDR2 reads FYNNEI.

This clone was observed a few times. The chain couples TRBV7-9 to TRBJ1-1; D may be TRBD1 (6 bases). Germline CDR1 SEHNR, CDR2 FQNEAQ (reference sequence). This CDR3 has 14 residues. V gave up 4 bases and J gave up 4 bases, with 13 bases separating them. CDR3 region: CASSSEGGITEAFF. CDR3 coding DNA: TGTGCCAGCAGCTCCGAAGGGGGAATCACTGAAGCTTTCTTT. The full variable domain, completed using reference TRBV7-9 and TRBJ1-1, is DTGVSQNPRHKITKRGQNVTFRCDPISEHNRLYWYRQTLGQGPEFLTYFQNEAQLEKSRLLSDRFSAERPKGSFSTLEIQRTEQGDSAMYLCASSSEGGITEAFFGQGTRLTVV.

This clone was detected a few times. The rearrangement links TRBV29-1 to TRBJ1-4; a weak D match, TRBD1 (6 bases). With 5 bases removed from V and 8 bases from J, the gap between germline ends came to 15 bases. Germline CDR1 SQVTM, CDR2 ANQGSEA. The CDR3 loop spans 13 amino acids. DNA of the CDR3: TGCAGCGTTATGACAGGCTCCCACGAAAAACTGTTTTTT. It translates to CSVMTGSHEKLFF.

With regard to this clone: A read error may produce the germline difference seen at one junction end. The chain uses TRBV7-9 and TRBJ2-1; 13 bases map to TRBD2. Germline CDR1 and CDR2: SEHNR and FQNEAQ (reference sequence). CDR3 length: 18 residues. This CDR3 is CASSLASGTSGIYTEQFF. DNA for the CDR3: TGTGCCAGCAGCTTAGCCTCCGGGACTAGCGGGATCTACACTGAGCAGTTCTTC.

This clone was observed a few times. This rearrangement joins TRBV28 to TRBJ2-7, with D hard to call. This CDR3 is 12 amino acids long. Trimming removed 8 bases from V and 4 bases from J, with 12 bases in between. Germline V gene sequence: CDR1 MDHEN, CDR2 SYDVKM. This CDR3 is CASRTAMYEQYF. The CDR3 region has the DNA TGTGCCAGCCGCACAGCTATGTACGAGCAGTACTTC.

Turning to this clone: An end of the junction does not agree with germline; a read error may underlie this. V is TRBV25-1 and J is TRBJ1-4; 7 bases are a match to TRBD1. The CDR3 is 15 residues long. Germline CDR1 and CDR2: MGHDK and SYGVNS. In DNA form, the CDR3 reads TGTGCCACTAGGGAACCGACAGGGTCTAAAGAAAAACTGTTTTTT. It is translated as CATREPTGSKEKLFF.

This chain connects TRBV28 to TRBJ2-5; 10 nucleotides line up with TRBD1. Looked up from germline, CDR1 is MDHEN and CDR2 is SYDVKM. CDR3 length equals 15 residues. After removal of 6 bases from V and 1 base from J, the junction contained 5 bases not matched to a gene. In nucleotides, the CDR3 is TGTGCCAGCAGCCCCCGGACAGGGGGCCAAGAGACCCAGTACTTC. Amino acid sequence: CASSPRTGGQETQYF.

The chain employs TRBV19 and TRBJ2-3; 7 bases are a match to TRBD1. J was trimmed by 1 base and V by 7 bases; bases with no gene match: 8. CDR3 size: 15 residues. Looked up from germline, CDR1 is LNHDA and CDR2 is SQIVND (reference sequence). CDR3: CASTPTGTGTDTQYF. Written as DNA, the CDR3 is TGTGCCAGTACTCCCACCGGGACAGGCACAGATACGCAGTATTTT.

The chain joins TRBV7-2 to TRBJ2-1, with 10 nucleotides matching TRBD2. The V gene's germline CDR1 is SGHTA and CDR2 FQGNSA. Trimming cost V 5 bases and J 5 bases; bases outside gene matches: 6. This CDR3 region has 15 residues. CDR3 sequence: CASSPLAGTNNEQFF. In DNA form, the CDR3 reads TGTGCCAGCAGCCCACTAGCGGGGACGAACAATGAGCAGTTCTTC.

The chain employs TRBV11-2 and TRBJ2-2; perhaps TRBD1 as D (6 bases). Germline CDR1 is SGHAT and CDR2 is FQNNGV. CDR3 length: 14 amino acids. V lost 5 bases and J 1 base, leaving 8 bases between the germline ends. CDR3: CASSLTGNTGELFF. The CDR3 DNA is TGTGCCAGCAGCCTGACAGGGAACACCGGGGAGCTGTTTTTT.

The chain is built from TRBV18 and TRBJ2-6, with TRBD2 as a possible D gene (5 bases). This CDR3 region has 18 residues. Deletions cut 2 bases from V and 0 bases from J, with 14 bases between. In germline, CDR1 is KGHSH, CDR2 LQKENI. The CDR3 nucleotides read TGTGCCAGCTCACCAGTCTCGGGAACCATCTCTGGGGCCAACGTCCTGACTTTC. This codes for CASSPVSGTISGANVLTF.

This clone was counted between two and nine times. The chain links TRBV29-1 to TRBJ2-1, with a weak D call TRBD2 (7 bases). CDR3 size: 15 residues. Germline V lookup: CDR1 SQVTM, CDR2 ANQGSEA. V lost 8 bases and J 3 bases, leaving 20 bases between the germline ends. The CDR3 DNA reads as TGCAGCACCGAAGGAGGGGGGGGGTACTACAATGAGCAGTTCTTC. Translation gives CSTEGGGGYYNEQFF.

V is TRBV9 and J is TRBJ2-3; 7 bases line up with TRBD2. Germline V gene sequence: CDR1 SGDLS, CDR2 YYNGEE. V was pared by 2 bases and J by 6 bases, with 9 bases of the junction left unmatched. The CDR3 has 15 residues. CDR3 sequence (DNA): TGTGCCAGCAGCGTTTGGGAGGGGAGTACTGATACGCAGTATTTT. It encodes CASSVWEGSTDTQYF.